This T cell receptor (beta chain) is from a study of cytomegalovirus exposure and HLA in healthy donors. PCR primers comprised 60 Vbeta and 13 Jbeta primers. Profiled with immunoSEQ multiplex PCR; TCRdb holds only in-frame clones, not every one. Found here are roughly 150,000 clones, roughly 87% of them singletons; the top ten hold about 4%. The sequenced sample was PBMCs. The clonotype comes from a man aged 45-60 years in good health and CMV-seropositive.

The CDR3 sequence is CASSSQGSTEAFF. The CDR3 region has the DNA TGTGCCAGCAGCTCACAGGGTAGTACCGAAGCTTTCTTT. The rearrangement links TRBV7-3 to TRBJ1-1, with a weak D call TRBD1 (6 bases). The V end was cut by 4 bases, the J end by 8 bases, with 14 bases between. CDR1 and CDR2 from the germline V gene are SGHTA and FQGTGA. CDR3 size: 13 residues.